Included here is one T cell receptor (beta chain) sequence, with context. Purification of the CD8+ and CD4+ T cells relied on negative isolation, and TEMRA cells underwent FACS enrichment. This specimen comes from a study of CD8 T cells in Susac syndrome. Trimming removed 5 bases at V and 6 bases at J, with 7 bases between. The CDR3 runs to 12 residues. Germline V gene lookup returns CDR1 SGHTA and CDR2 FQGNSA. Random hexamers were used to reverse transcribe an amount of about 0.5 to 1 ug RNA. A multiplex approach, immunoSEQ multiplex PCR, amplified TCR beta CDR3 across 54 Vbeta and 13 Jbeta. One entry per CDR3 protein, called by TCRdb with MiXCR from the immunoSEQ multiplex PCR reads. The table has 170,000 or so distinct CDR3 sequences, around 96% seen once.

The specimen sequenced was CD4+ T cells from PBMCs. The TCR sequence derives from a human donor with Susac syndrome. V and J are TRBV7-2 and TRBJ2-2; D remains ambiguous. The DNA for the CDR3 is TGTGCCAGCAGCAGGGTCGCCGGGGAGCTGTTTTTT. Protein product: CASSRVAGELFF. The full variable domain, rest sourced from reference TRBV7-2 and TRBJ2-2, is GAGVSQSPSNKVTEKGKDVELRCDPISGHTALYWYRQSLGQGLEFLIYFQGNSAPDKSGLPSDRFSAERTGGSVSTLTIQRTQQEDSAVYLCASSRVAGELFFGEGSRLTVL.